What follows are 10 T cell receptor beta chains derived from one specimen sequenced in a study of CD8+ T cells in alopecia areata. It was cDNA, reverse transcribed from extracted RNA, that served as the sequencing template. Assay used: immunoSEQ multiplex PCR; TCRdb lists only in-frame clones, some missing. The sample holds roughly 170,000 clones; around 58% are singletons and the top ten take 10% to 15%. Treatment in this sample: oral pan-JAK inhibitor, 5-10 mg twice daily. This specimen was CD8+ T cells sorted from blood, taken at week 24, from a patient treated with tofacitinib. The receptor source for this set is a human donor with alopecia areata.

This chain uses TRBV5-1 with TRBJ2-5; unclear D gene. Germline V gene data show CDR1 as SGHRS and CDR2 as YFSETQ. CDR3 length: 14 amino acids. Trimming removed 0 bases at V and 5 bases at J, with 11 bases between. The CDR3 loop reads CASSLGRFLETQYF. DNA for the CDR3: TGCGCCAGCAGCTTGGGAAGATTTCTCGAGACCCAGTACTTC.

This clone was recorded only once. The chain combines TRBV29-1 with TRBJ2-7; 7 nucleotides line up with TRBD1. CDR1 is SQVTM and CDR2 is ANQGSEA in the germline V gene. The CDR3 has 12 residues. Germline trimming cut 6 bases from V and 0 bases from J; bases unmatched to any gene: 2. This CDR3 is CSVTGTSYEQYF. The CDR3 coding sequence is TGCAGCGTGACAGGGACCTCCTACGAGCAGTACTTC.

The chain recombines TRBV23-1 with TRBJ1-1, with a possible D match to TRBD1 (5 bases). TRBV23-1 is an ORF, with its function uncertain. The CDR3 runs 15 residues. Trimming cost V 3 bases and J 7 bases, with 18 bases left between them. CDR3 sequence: CASSQALGVPHEAFF. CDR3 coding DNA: TGCGCCAGCAGTCAGGCGTTAGGGGTTCCCCATGAAGCTTTCTTT.

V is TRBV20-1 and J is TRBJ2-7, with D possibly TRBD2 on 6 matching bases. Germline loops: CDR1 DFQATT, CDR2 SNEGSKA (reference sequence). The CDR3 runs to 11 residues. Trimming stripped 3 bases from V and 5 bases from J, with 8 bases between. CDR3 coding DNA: TGCAGTGCTAGTGGAGGGAACGAGCAGTACTTC. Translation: CSASGGNEQYF.

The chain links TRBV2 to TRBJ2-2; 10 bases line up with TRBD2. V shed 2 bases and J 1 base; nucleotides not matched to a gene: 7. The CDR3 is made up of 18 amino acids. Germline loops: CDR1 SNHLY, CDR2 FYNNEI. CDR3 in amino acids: CASSEWLAGELNTGELFF. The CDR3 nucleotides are TGTGCCAGCAGTGAATGGCTAGCGGGGGAGTTGAACACCGGGGAGCTGTTTTTT. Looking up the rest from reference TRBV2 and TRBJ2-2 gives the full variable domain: EPEVTQTPSHQVTQMGQEVILRCVPISNHLYFYWYRQILGQKVEFLVSFYNNEISEKSEIFDDQFSVERPDGSNFTLKIRSTKLEDSAMYFCASSEWLAGELNTGELFFGEGSRLTVL.

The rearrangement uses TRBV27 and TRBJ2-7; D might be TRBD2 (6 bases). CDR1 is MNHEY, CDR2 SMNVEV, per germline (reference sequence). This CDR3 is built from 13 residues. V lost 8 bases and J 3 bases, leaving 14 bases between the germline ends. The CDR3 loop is CASGHGGDYEQYF. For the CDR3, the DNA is TGTGCCAGCGGCCACGGGGGAGACTACGAGCAGTACTTC.

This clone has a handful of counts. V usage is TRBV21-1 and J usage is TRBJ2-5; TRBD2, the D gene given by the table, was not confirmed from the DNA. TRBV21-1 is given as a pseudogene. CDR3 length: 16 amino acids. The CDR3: CASSGTGLAGVETQYF. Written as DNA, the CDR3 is TGTGCCAGCAGCGGAACGGGACTAGCGGGGGTAGAGACCCAGTACTTC.

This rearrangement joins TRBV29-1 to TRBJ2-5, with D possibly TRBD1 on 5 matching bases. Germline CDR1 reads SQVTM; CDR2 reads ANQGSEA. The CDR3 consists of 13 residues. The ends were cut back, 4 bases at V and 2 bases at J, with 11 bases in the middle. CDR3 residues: CSVGGVKQETQYF. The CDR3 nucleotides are TGCAGCGTTGGGGGCGTAAAACAAGAGACCCAGTACTTC. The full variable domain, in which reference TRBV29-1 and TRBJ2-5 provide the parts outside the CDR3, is SAVISQKPSRDICQRGTSLTIQCQVDSQVTMMFWYRQQPGQSLTLIATANQGSEATYESGFVIDKFPISRPNLTFSTLTVSNMSPEDSSIYLCSVGGVKQETQYFGPGTRLLVL.

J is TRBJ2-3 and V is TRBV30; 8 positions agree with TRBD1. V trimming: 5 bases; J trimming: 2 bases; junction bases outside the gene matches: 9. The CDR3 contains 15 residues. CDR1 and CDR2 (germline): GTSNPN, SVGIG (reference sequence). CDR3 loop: CAWGRTGMATDTQYF. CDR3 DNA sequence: TGTGCCTGGGGCAGGACAGGGATGGCCACAGATACGCAGTATTTT.

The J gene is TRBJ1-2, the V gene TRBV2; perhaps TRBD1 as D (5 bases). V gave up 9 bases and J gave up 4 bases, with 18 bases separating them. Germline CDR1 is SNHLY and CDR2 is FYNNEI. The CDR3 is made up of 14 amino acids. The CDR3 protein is CARSNRPGGYGYTF. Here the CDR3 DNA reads TGTGCCAGATCGAACAGGCCAGGCGGCTATGGCTACACCTTC.